This T cell receptor (beta chain) originates from a study of cytomegalovirus exposure and HLA in healthy donors. Across the whole study: An earlier analysis identified more than 95 million unique TCR beta sequences in about 179 million T cells.

General study findings and limits: Researchers reported in a later analysis that common viral pathogens appeared linked to several top clusters. With DRB1 most and HLA-C fewest, TCR association rates differed between HLA loci in a later analysis.

The PCR used 60 Vbeta and 13 Jbeta primers. TCRdb's table, derived via immunoSEQ multiplex PCR, lists solely in-frame clones and lacks some. The sample holds 60,000 to 90,000 clones, around two thirds seen once. As to this clone: No antigen is known for it.

V lost 4 bases and J lost 4; bases outside the gene matches: 3. This CDR3 contains 13 residues. The germline V gene encodes CDR1 MDHEN and CDR2 SYDVKM. This TCR was recovered from a woman aged 45-65 years in good health and CMV-seropositive. The rearrangement uses TRBV28 and TRBJ1-1, with 7 bases lining up with TRBD1. Sequencing was performed on PBMCs. CDR3 in amino acids: CASSSTGTTEAFF. In DNA, the CDR3 is TGTGCCAGCAGTTCGACAGGGACCACTGAAGCTTTCTTT.